This TCR beta chain was observed in a study of identifying expanded T cells in peripheral blood. Trimming stripped 0 bases from V and 7 bases from J, with 11 bases between. The germline CDR1 and CDR2 sequences are SGHRS and YFSETQ. The CDR3 contains 13 residues. During the collection period, no donor immune events like infections were recorded. About this clone itself: The target antigen is unknown.

Sequencing used immunoSEQ multiplex PCR; TCRdb keeps in-frame clones, though not all of them. Seen here are about 82,000 clones, roughly 89% observed once, and the top ten hold roughly 7%. Study outcomes and limitations: Over approximately two and four weeks, about 15 and 19 clones changed, versus approximately 1.1 between replicates.

The sequenced material came from blood. The sequence was obtained from a person aged 18 to 70 in good health. This chain links TRBV5-1 with TRBJ2-7; D might be TRBD2 (6 bases). CDR3 loop: CASSLGSSAEQYF. The CDR3 DNA follows: TGCGCCAGCAGCTTGGGGTCTAGCGCTGAGCAGTACTTC.